The 11 T cell receptor beta chains given below trace back to one sample, sequenced in a study of shared clonotypes between healthy human individuals. The protocol was immunoSEQ multiplex PCR, while the TCRdb copy is restricted to in-frame clones and leaves out a portion. The sample holds approximately 1.5 million clones; roughly 98.5% are singletons and the top ten take 0.36%. Sequencing was done on a sample of naive CD4+ T cells sorted from blood. The subset denotes: CD45RA+ positively selected. These receptors were obtained from a man aged 25 to 45 in good health.

The V call is TRBV7-8, the J call TRBJ1-5; 7 bases line up with TRBD1. CDR1 is SGHVS and CDR2 is FQNEAQ in the germline V gene. The CDR3 totals 17 residues. V lost 0 bases, J lost 6 bases, and 11 bases stayed unmatched. DNA of the CDR3: TGTGCCAGCAGCTTAGCGCCCTGGACAGGAGGTAGTCAGCCCCAGCATTTT. It yields the protein CASSLAPWTGGSQPQHF.

The chain carries TRBV7-2 and TRBJ2-7; 12 bases line up with TRBD1. Per the germline V gene, CDR1 is SGHTA and CDR2 is FQGNSA. This CDR3 has 15 amino acids. V was pared by 6 bases and J by 4 bases, with 7 bases of the junction left unmatched. CDR3 sequence (DNA): TGTGCCAGCAGTCGAACGGGACAGGGGGCTTACGAGCAGTACTTC. Translation gives CASSRTGQGAYEQYF. Based on the CDR3 plus reference TRBV7-2 and TRBJ2-7, the full variable domain is GAGVSQSPSNKVTEKGKDVELRCDPISGHTALYWYRQSLGQGLEFLIYFQGNSAPDKSGLPSDRFSAERTGGSVSTLTIQRTQQEDSAVYLCASSRTGQGAYEQYFGPGTRLTVT.

The chain links TRBV29-1 to TRBJ2-5; 7 bases fit TRBD1. The length of the CDR3 is 14 residues. CDR1 is SQVTM, CDR2 ANQGSEA, per germline. V was pared by 3 bases and J by 3 bases, with 7 bases of the junction left unmatched. CDR3 amino acids: CSVEGPGQKETQYF. For the CDR3, the DNA is TGCAGCGTTGAGGGACCGGGACAGAAAGAGACCCAGTACTTC.

The rearrangement joins TRBV5-4 to TRBJ2-5, with D possibly TRBD2 on 5 matching bases. This CDR3 is built from 14 residues. Germline V gene sequence: CDR1 SGHNT, CDR2 YYREEE (reference sequence). Between the trimmed V and J ends, which lost 4 bases and 4 bases, there was a span of 14 bases. Here the CDR3 reads CASSDTGSRETQYF. The CDR3 coding sequence is TGTGCCAGCAGCGATACGGGGTCCCGAGAGACCCAGTACTTC.

In this sample, this clone turned up once. The CDR3 nucleotides read TGTGCCAGCAGCCCAACGGGGGCTAGCGGGAGAAGGTCAGATACGCAGTATTTT. Translating it yields CASSPTGASGRRSDTQYF. This chain uses TRBV11-2 with TRBJ2-3; 10 nucleotides align to TRBD2. Per germline, CDR1 SGHAT and CDR2 FQNNGV. CDR3 length: 18 residues. Losses at the gene ends were 5 bases for V and 4 bases for J; bases not matched to a gene: 15.

The V call is TRBV10-3, the J call TRBJ1-5; D call uncertain. Germline CDR1 reads ENHRY; CDR2 reads SYGVKD. With 0 bases removed from V and 8 bases from J, the gap between germline ends came to 11 bases. The CDR3 extends over 14 amino acids. The CDR3 is CAISESTLTEPQHF. DNA of the CDR3: TGTGCCATCAGTGAGTCGACTCTAACGGAGCCCCAGCATTTT.

This chain joins TRBV7-9 and TRBJ2-7; D possibly matches TRBD1 or TRBD2 (5 bases each). The CDR3 spans 17 residues. The germline gives CDR1 SEHNR, CDR2 FQNEAQ (reference sequence). V lost 0 bases, J lost 7 bases, and 22 bases lay in between. The CDR3 loop is CASSLAGQTRYAEEQYF. The CDR3, as DNA: TGTGCCAGCAGCTTAGCGGGGCAAACTAGGTATGCTGAGGAGCAGTACTTC.

The count of this clone is one. The chain links TRBV10-2 to TRBJ2-7; TRBD1 matches at 8 bases. Trimming removed 8 bases from V and 3 bases from J; junction bases left unmatched: 6. CDR3 size: 13 residues. Germline CDR1 WSHSY, CDR2 SAAADI. The CDR3 reads CASRQGLVYEQYF. CDR3 bases: TGCGCCAGCCGACAGGGGTTGGTCTACGAGCAGTACTTC.

The chain is built from TRBV14 and TRBJ2-7; D gene unclear. Deletions cut 8 bases from V and 0 bases from J, with 11 bases between. The germline CDR1 and CDR2 sequences are SGHDN and FVKESK. This CDR3 contains 13 residues. Written as DNA, the CDR3 is TGTGCCAGCGCCTCATCGAGCTCCTACGAGCAGTACTTC. Translating gives CASASSSSYEQYF. The full variable domain, completed using reference TRBV14 and TRBJ2-7, is EAGVTQFPSHSVIEKGQTVTLRCDPISGHDNLYWYRRVMGKEIKFLLHFVKESKQDESGMPNNRFLAERTGGTYSTLKVQPAELEDSGVYFCASASSSSYEQYFGPGTRLTVT.

The chain carries TRBV4-1 and TRBJ2-7; D is uncertain. The germline V gene has CDR1 MGHRA and CDR2 YSYEKL. V was clipped by 1 base and J by 0 bases, with 10 bases between them. The CDR3 length is 15 residues. As DNA, the CDR3 is TGCGCCAGCAGCCAAGCTCCAGTCAACTCCTACGAGCAGTACTTC. It is translated as CASSQAPVNSYEQYF.

V is TRBV18 and J is TRBJ2-6, with D possibly called TRBD1 or TRBD2 (6 bases each). Trimming took 4 bases from V and 0 from J, leaving 13 bases between them. CDR1 is KGHSH and CDR2 is LQKENI in the germline V gene. This CDR3 has 17 residues. The CDR3 DNA follows: TGTGCCAGCTCACTCCGGGGGCAGAGCTCTGGGGCCAACGTCCTGACTTTC. Its translation is CASSLRGQSSGANVLTF. The full variable domain, its missing parts supplied by reference TRBV18 and TRBJ2-6, is NAGVMQNPRHLVRRRGQEARLRCSPMKGHSHVYWYRQLPEEGLKFMVYLQKENIIDESGMPKERFSAEFPKEGPSILRIQQVVRGDSAAYFCASSLRGQSSGANVLTFGAGSRLTVL.